Listed below are T cell receptor beta chains from one sample, sequenced in a study of response to subunit inactivated influenza vaccine. Each CDR3 protein gets one entry after TCRdb re-called the RT-PCR reads with MiXCR. The table lists 650,000 or so distinct CDR3 sequences, 11% to 15% of them singletons. The sequencing used PBMCs from blood, collected 14 days before vaccination. The receptor source for this set is a man in his fifties who received an inactivated influenza vaccine. Each CDR3 is given with its conserved first and last residue. D genes are given only for firm matches. Not all rows give a size; the values are once, few, many and, for expanded clones, a class.

>NA|TRBV27|NA|14|TRBJ2-3
CASSLERSTDTQYF
TGTGCCAGCAGTTTAGAGCGGAGCACAGATACGCAGTATTTT
>TRBD2|TRBV5-1|few|16|TRBJ2-1
CASSLGPSGGNNEQFF
TGCGCCAGCAGCTTGGGTCCTAGCGGGGGCAACAATGAGCAGTTCTTC
>NA|TRBV5-1|NA|12|TRBJ2-7
CASSGNTYEQYF
TGCGCCAGCAGCGGGAATACCTACGAGCAGTACTTC
>TRBD2|TRBV6-1|NA|17|TRBJ2-3
CASSEAGTSGNTDTQYF
TGTGCCAGCAGTGAAGCTGGGACTAGCGGTAACACAGATACGCAGTATTTT
>TRBD2|TRBV5-5|NA|17|TRBJ2-1
CASNSRPSGGALDEQFF
TGTGCCAGCAACTCCCGCCCTAGCGGGGGGGCCTTGGATGAGCAGTTCTTC
>TRBD2|TRBV20-1|few|15|TRBJ2-5
CSAREASGAQETQYF
TGCAGTGCTAGAGAGGCTAGCGGGGCCCAAGAGACCCAGTACTTC
>NA|TRBV18|NA|16|TRBJ2-5
CASSPPYGPGAETQYF
TGTGCCAGCTCACCACCTTATGGACCAGGTGCAGAGACCCAGTACTTC
>NA|TRBV5-1|few|13|TRBJ1-2
CASSPGLLNGYTF
TGCGCCAGCAGCCCCGGACTACTTAATGGCTACACCTTC
>NA|TRBV20-1|few|17|TRBJ2-3
CSATALIWGPYTDTQYF
TGCAGTGCTACCGCACTAATTTGGGGGCCTTACACAGATACGCAGTATTTT
>TRBD2|TRBV6-5|NA|17|TRBJ2-1
CASSYSYSGGTNNEQFF
TGTGCCAGCAGTTACTCGTATAGCGGGGGGACGAACAATGAGCAGTTCTTC
>TRBD2|TRBV7-2|NA|15|TRBJ2-3
CASSRSTGGLDTQYF
TGTGCCAGCAGCCGATCGACGGGGGGGTTAGATACGCAGTATTTT
>TRBD2|TRBV27|few|14|TRBJ2-7
CASREGLAAYEQYF
TGTGCCAGCAGGGAAGGACTAGCGGCATACGAGCAGTACTTC
>NA|TRBV12-3/TRBV12-4|NA|13|TRBJ1-6
CASSRLTNSPLHF
TGTGCCAGCAGCAGACTTACTAATTCACCCCTCCACTTT
>NA|TRBV12-3/TRBV12-4|few|14|TRBJ1-2
CASSMGAGNAGYTF
TGTGCCAGCTCCATGGGGGCAGGGAATGCTGGCTACACCTTC
>NA|TRBV10-3|few|13|TRBJ2-3
CAISEQSTDTQYF
TGTGCCATCAGCGAGCAGTCCACAGATACGCAGTATTTT
>TRBD1|TRBV20-1|NA|15|TRBJ2-7
CSARDRDRGYDEQYF
TGCAGTGCTAGGGACAGGGACAGGGGGTACGACGAGCAGTACTTC
>NA|TRBV20-1|many|14|TRBJ1-2
CTAGSPKGFYGYTF
TGCACCGCGGGTAGTCCCAAGGGTTTCTATGGCTACACCTTC
>TRBD2|TRBV28|few|12|TRBJ2-7
CASNPSGYEQYF
TGTGCCAGCAATCCTAGCGGCTACGAGCAGTACTTC
>NA|TRBV4-3|many|18|TRBJ1-2
CASSPFFTGSTTNYGYTF
TGCGCCAGCAGCCCGTTTTTTACAGGGAGCACTACTAACTATGGCTACACCTTC
>TRBD2|TRBV12-3/TRBV12-4|few|17|TRBJ2-7
CASSFRLAGLSPYEQYF
TGTGCCAGCAGTTTTCGTCTAGCGGGCCTTTCCCCCTACGAGCAGTACTTC
>TRBD2|TRBV28|NA|15|TRBJ2-5
CASSPPGLAEETQYF
TGTGCCAGCAGCCCTCCGGGACTAGCGGAAGAGACCCAGTACTTC
>NA|TRBV5-6|NA|12|TRBJ2-1
CASSRGPEPQFF
TGTGCCAGCAGCAGAGGACCTGAACCACAGTTCTTC
>TRBD1|TRBV15|NA|16|TRBJ2-7
CATSRDPGTGATEQYF
TGTGCCACCAGCAGAGACCCCGGGACAGGGGCCACCGAGCAGTACTTC
>NA|TRBV29-1|many|11|TRBJ1-2
CSVARVYGYTF
TGCAGCGTCGCCAGGGTTTATGGCTACACCTTC
>NA|TRBV7-6|many|14|TRBJ2-7
CASRPGTNSYEQYF
TGTGCCAGCAGACCCGGGACAAACTCCTACGAGCAGTACTTC